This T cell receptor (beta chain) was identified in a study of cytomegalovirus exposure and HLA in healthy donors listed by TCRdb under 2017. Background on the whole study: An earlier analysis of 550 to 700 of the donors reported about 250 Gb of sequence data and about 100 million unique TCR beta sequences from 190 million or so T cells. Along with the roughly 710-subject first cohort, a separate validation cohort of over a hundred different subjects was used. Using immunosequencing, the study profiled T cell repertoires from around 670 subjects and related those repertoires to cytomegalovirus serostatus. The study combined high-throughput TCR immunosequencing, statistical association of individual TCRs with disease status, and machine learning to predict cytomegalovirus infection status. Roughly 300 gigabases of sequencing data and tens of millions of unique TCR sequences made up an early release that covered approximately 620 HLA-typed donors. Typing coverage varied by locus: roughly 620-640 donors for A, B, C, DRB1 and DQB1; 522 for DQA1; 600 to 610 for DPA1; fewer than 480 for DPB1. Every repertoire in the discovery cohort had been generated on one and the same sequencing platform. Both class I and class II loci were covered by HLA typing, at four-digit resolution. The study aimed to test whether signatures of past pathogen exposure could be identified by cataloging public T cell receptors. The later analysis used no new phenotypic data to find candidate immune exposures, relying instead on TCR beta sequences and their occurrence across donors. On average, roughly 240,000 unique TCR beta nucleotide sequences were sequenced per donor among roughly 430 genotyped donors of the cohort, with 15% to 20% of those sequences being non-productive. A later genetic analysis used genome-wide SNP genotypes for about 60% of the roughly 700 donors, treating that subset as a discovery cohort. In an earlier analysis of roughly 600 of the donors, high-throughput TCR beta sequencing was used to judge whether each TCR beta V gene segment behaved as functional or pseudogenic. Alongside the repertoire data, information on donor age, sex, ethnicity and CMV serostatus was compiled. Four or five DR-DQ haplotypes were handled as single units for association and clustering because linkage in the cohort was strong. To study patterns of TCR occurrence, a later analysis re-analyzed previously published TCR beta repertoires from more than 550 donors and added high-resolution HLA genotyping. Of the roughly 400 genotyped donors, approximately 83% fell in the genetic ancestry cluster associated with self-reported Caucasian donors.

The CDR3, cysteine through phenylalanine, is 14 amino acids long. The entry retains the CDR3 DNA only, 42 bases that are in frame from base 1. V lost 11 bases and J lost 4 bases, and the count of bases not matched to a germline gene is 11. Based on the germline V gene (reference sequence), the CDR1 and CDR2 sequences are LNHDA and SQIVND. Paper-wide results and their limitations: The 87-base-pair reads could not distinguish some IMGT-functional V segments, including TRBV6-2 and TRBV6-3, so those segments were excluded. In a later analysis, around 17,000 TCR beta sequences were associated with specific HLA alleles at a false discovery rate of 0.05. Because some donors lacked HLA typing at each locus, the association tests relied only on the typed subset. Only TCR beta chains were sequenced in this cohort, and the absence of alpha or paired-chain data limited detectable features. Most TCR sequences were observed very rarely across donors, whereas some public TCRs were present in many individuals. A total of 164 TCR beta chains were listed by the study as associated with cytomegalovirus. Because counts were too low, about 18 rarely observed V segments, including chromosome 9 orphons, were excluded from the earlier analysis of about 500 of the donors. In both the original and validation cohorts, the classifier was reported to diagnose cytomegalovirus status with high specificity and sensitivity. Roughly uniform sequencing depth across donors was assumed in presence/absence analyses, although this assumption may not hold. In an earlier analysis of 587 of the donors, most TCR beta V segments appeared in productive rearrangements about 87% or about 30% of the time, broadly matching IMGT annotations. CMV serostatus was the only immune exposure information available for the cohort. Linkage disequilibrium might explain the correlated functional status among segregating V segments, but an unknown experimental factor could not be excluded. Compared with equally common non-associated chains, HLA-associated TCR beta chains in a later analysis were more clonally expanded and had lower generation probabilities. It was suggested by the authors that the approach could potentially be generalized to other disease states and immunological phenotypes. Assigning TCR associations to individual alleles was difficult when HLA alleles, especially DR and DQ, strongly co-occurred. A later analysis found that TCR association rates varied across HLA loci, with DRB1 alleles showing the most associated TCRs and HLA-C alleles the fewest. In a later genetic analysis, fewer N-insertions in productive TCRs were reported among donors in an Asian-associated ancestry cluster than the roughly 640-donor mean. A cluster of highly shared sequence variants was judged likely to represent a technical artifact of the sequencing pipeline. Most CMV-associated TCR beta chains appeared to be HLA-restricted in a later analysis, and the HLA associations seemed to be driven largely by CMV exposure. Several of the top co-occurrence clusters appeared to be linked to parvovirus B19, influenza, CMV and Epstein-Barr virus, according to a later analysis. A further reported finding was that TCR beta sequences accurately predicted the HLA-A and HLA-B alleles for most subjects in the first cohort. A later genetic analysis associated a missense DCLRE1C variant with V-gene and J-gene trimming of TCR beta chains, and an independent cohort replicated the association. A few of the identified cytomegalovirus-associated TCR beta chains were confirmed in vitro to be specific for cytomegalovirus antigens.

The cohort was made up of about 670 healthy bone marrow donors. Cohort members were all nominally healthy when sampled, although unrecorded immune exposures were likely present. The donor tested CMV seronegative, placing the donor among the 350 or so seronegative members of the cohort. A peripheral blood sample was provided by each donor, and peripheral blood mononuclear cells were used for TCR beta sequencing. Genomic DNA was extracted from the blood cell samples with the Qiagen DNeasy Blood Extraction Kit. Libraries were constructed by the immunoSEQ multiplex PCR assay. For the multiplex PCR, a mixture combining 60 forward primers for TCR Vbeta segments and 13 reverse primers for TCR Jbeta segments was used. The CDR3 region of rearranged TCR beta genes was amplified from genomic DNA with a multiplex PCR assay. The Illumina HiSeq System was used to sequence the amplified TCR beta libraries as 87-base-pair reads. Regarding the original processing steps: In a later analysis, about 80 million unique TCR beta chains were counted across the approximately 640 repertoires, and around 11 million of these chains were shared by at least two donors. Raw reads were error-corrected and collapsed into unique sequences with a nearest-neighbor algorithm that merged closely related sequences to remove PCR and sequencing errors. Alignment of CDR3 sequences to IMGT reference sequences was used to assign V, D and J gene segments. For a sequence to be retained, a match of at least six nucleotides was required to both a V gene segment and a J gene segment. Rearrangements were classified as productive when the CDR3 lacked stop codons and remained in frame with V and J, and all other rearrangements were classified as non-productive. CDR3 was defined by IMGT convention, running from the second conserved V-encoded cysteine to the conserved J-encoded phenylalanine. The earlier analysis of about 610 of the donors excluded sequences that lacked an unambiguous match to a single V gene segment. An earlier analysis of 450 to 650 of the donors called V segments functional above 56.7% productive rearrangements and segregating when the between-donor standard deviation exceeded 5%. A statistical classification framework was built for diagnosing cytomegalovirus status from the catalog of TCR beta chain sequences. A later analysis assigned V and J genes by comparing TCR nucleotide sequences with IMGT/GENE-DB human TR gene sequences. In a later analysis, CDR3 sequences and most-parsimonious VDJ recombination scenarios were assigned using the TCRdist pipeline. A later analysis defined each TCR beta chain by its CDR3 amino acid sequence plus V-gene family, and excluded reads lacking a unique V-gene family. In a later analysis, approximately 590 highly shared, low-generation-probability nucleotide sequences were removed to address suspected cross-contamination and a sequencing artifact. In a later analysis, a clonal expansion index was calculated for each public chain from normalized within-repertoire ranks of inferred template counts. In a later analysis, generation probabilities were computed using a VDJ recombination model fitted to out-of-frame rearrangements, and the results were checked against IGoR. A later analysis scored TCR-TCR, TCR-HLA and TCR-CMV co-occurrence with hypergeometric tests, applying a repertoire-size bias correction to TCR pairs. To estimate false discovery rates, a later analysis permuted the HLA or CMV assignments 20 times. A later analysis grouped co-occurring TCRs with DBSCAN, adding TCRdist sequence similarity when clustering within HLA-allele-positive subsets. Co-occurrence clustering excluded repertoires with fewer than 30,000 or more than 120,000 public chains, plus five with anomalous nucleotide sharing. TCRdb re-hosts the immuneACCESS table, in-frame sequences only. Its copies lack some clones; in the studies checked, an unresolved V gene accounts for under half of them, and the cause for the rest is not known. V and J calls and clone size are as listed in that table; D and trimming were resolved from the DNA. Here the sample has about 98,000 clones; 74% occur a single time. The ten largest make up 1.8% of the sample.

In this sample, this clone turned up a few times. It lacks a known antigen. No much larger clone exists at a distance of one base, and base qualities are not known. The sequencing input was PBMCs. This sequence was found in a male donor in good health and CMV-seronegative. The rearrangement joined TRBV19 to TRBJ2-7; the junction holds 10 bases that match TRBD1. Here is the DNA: TGTGCCTACGCCCTGGGACAGGGGCAATACGAGCAGTACTTC. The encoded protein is CAYALGQGQYEQYF. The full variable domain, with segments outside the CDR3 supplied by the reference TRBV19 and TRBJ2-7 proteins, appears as DGGITQSPKYLFRKEGQNVTLSCEQNLNHDAMYWYRQDPGQGLRLIYYSQIVNDFQKGDIAEGYSVSREKKESFPLTVTSAQKNPTAFYLCAYALGQGQYEQYFGPGTRLTVT.